This T cell receptor (beta chain) was sequenced for a study of cytomegalovirus exposure and HLA in healthy donors. Study overall: Membership in the Caucasian-associated ancestry cluster was found for 81% of approximately 380 genotyped donors. Regarding the study as a whole: The study put 160 or so TCR beta chains on its list as cytomegalovirus-associated. Later findings reportedly placed an Asian-associated ancestry cluster below the approximately 670-donor mean for N-insertions.

In the PCR, 60 Vbeta and 13 Jbeta primers were used. Authors' methods: About 88 million unique TCR beta chains, some 9.9 million of them shared, were counted by a later analysis. Some clones are missing from TCRdb's copy, which holds only in-frame ones; the method was immunoSEQ multiplex PCR. V, J and clone size were drawn from that table, and D and trimming were deduced from the DNA. The repertoire includes 150,000 to 200,000 clones, roughly 90% of them detected once, and less than 0.3% sits in the top ten. Points on this clone: Its cognate antigen is unknown.

The CDR3 has 11 amino acids. Germline V CDR1 and CDR2: DFQATT, SNEGSKA (reference sequence). V dropped 7 bases and J dropped 7 bases, with 11 bases sitting between them. The source of this sequence is a girl under three years old in good health and CMV-seronegative. This chain connects TRBV20-1 to TRBJ2-1, with no clear D. The sample consisted of PBMCs. The CDR3 DNA reads as TGCAGTGTTAGTGGGCTGAATGAGCAGTTCTTC. As protein: CSVSGLNEQFF.